One TCR beta chain is described in this entry. This clonotype was seen at least ten times. What this receptor recognizes is not known. Base-call qualities are not available, and no considerably larger clone is one nucleotide away. This sample was included in a study of post-analysis software for immune sequencing data (dated by TCRdb to the mid-2010s). Concerning the study at large: Relapsing-remitting, secondary progressive and progressive-relapsing multiple sclerosis were recorded as disease courses, and subtype annotation was lacking for some patients. The patient repertoires were set against 10 or so previously published healthy control repertoires from donors whose ages ranged from roughly 6 to 25 years. A subset of samples was prepared in parallel using single-end sample barcoding, then pooled and co-amplified after Illumina adapter ligation. Results and caveats for the whole study, not just this receptor: Compared with controls, multiple sclerosis patients had significantly lower normalized Chao1 diversity, a finding suggesting substantial peripheral T-cell clonal expansion. The multiple sclerosis patient group was slightly younger than the control group. Direct clustering with F measure showed strong co-clustering of samples prepared in the same batch, prompting a batch-effect correction.

TCR beta repertoires were profiled from peripheral blood of 10 to 15 young patients with multiple sclerosis to demonstrate the VDJtools post-analysis software. Multiple sclerosis patients were children and adolescents aged about 6 to 15 years. The protocol used for the library was PCR. The instrument given in TCRdb is Illumina HiSeq 2500. To reduce PCR and sequencing biases, unique molecular identifiers were built into the TCR beta cDNA libraries. Some 500,000 cDNA molecules were obtained for every 1 to 10 million input T cells, so each molecule roughly corresponded to one T cell. The patient libraries were prepared and sequenced using the same protocol as the earlier healthy control dataset. Samples belonging to the same batch were prepared together, multiplexed and sequenced on a shared HiSeq lane. For the original study's pipeline: Raw barcoded reads were processed with MIGEC, and single-read molecular identifier groups were discarded before consensus assembly and CDR3 extraction. Clonotype tables were post-analysed with VDJtools, normalizing diversity by down-sampling all datasets to the smallest sample size. To correct batch-related cross-sample contamination, repertoire overlap clustering matched CDR3 amino acid sequences but not nucleotide sequences. Using fastp trimming at Q25 and MiXCR clonotype assembly, TCRdb reanalyzed the public sequencing data and kept in-frame beta chains. Identical CDR3 protein sequences are pooled into one entry, listed with their most common genes and DNA. TCRdb's processing, not the authors' own work, is the source of the V and J calls. This sample gives about 540,000 distinct CDR3 sequences in total; around 31% of them show up just once. 4.5% to 7.5% of the sample lies in the top ten.

Sequencing used blood. The origin of this receptor is a girl younger than 18 with multiple sclerosis.

The DNA sequence is given as TGTGCCAGCAGTTACCGGGGACAGGGCTATGGCTACACCTTC. It specifies CASSYRGQGYGYTF. The chain joins TRBV6-5 to TRBJ1-2; 9 central nucleotides agree with TRBD1. CDR1 and CDR2, per the germline V gene, are MNHEY and SVGAGI. V is cut back by 2 bases and J by 4 bases, with 2 bases in the junction unmatched. Inclusive of the bounding cysteine and phenylalanine, the CDR3 is 14 residues long. The entry retains the CDR3 DNA only, 42 bases that are in frame from base 1.